Following are 32 T cell receptor beta chains from one sample sequenced in a study of blood T cells in healthy people across ages. Together with a sample-barcoded 5' primer, a J-beta primer mix was included in a second PCR lasting 7 to 11 cycles. Each CDR3 protein is one row after TCRdb ran MiXCR on the 5' RACE reads. Of fewer than 2 million distinct CDR3 sequences listed, about 39% were seen once; the top ten hold more than 20%. Sequenced input: blood. The receptors originated from a human donor in good health.

The J gene is TRBJ2-3, the V gene TRBV7-2; 7 bases fit TRBD1. Germline CDR1 is SGHTA and CDR2 is FQGNSA. The J segment lost 5 bases and the V segment lost 5 bases, leaving 10 bases of the junction unmatched. The CDR3 is made up of 15 amino acids. CDR3 region: CASSPRGDRLDTQYF. The DNA of the CDR3 is TGTGCCAGCAGCCCTAGAGGGGACAGACTAGATACGCAGTATTTT.

J is TRBJ2-4 and V is TRBV4-1, with D unclear. The end of the DNA fits TRBJ2-7 better, so the J call may be wrong. This CDR3 spans 17 amino acids. Per the germline V gene, CDR1 is MGHRA and CDR2 is YSYEKL. In DNA form, the CDR3 reads TGCGCCAGCAGCCAAGGACTTAGACTGACGAACTCCTACGAGCAGTACTTC. Translated: CASSQGLRLTNSYEQYF.

On this clonotype: One junction end does not reproduce the germline sequence, and a read error may be involved. In nucleotides, the CDR3 is TGCGCCGGCAGCCAAGACGCAGGGGCCCCCTACGAGCAGTACTTC. Its protein is CAGSQDAGAPYEQYF. The chain combines TRBV4-3 with TRBJ2-7; weak D call: TRBD1 (6 bases). Germline CDR1 and CDR2: LGHNA and YSLEER. The CDR3 spans 15 residues.

This clonotype was counted only a few times. This chain joins TRBV5-1 and TRBJ2-1; D gene ambiguous. Germline V gene sequence: CDR1 SGHRS, CDR2 YFSETQ. The CDR3 runs to 18 residues. The V end lost 0 bases, the J end lost 2 bases, and 18 bases lay between the germline ends. The CDR3 region is CASSLAGDGNYPYNEQFF. The CDR3 DNA reads TGCGCCAGCAGCTTGGCTGGGGATGGCAATTATCCCTACAATGAGCAGTTCTTC.

A note on this clonotype: The conserved closing phenylalanine or tryptophan is absent in this CDR3, likely reflecting a read error. It is unclear where the CDR3 begins or ends on the DNA, so no DNA is shown, and the CDR3 is as TCRdb lists it. The V call is TRBV29-1, the J call TRBJ1-2. The CDR3 is 18 residues long, counting both termini. CDR1 is SQVTM and CDR2 is ANQGSEA in the germline V gene. The CDR3 region is CSAGRSVKEGLFGYGYTC.

For this clonotype: Its ends do not fully match the called genes, so a read error is possible. The genes are TRBV5-1 and TRBJ2-1; 10 bases agree with TRBD2. CDR3 length: 23 residues. CDR1 SGHRS and CDR2 YFSETQ come from the germline V gene. The CDR3 loop reads CASSLAVMGTSGDTSSSYNEQFF. CDR3 in DNA: TGCGCCAGTAGCTTGGCTGTAATGGGAACTAGCGGGGATACTTCCAGCTCCTACAATGAGCAGTTCTTC.

This clonotype was seen a handful of times. J is TRBJ1-6 and V is TRBV7-6; no definite D call. CDR3 length equals 12 residues. Germline V gene lookup returns CDR1 SGHVS and CDR2 FNYEAQ. Between the trimmed V and J ends, which lost 6 bases and 3 bases, there was a span of 3 bases. Here the CDR3 DNA reads TGTGCCAGCAGGCACTATAATTCACCCCTCCACTTT. This sequence encodes CASRHYNSPLHF.

This clonotype was seen only a few times. The chain uses TRBV19 and TRBJ2-1; D uncertain. V lost 0 bases to trimming and J lost 2 bases, with 8 bases between them. The CDR3 is made up of 15 amino acids. CDR1 is LNHDA and CDR2 is SQIVND in the germline V gene (reference sequence). CDR3: CASSIEGWPYNEQFF. As DNA, the CDR3 is TGTGCCAGTAGTATAGAGGGGTGGCCCTACAATGAGCAGTTCTTC.

This chain connects TRBV6-2 or TRBV6-3 to TRBJ1-4, with D maybe TRBD1 (5 bases). Trimming shortened V by 8 bases and J by 8 bases, and 15 bases separated the two germline ends. This CDR3 has 13 residues. From germline, CDR1 is MNHEY and CDR2 SVGEGT. The CDR3 protein is CASETVSSEKLFF. CDR3 nucleotides: TGTGCCAGCGAGACAGTCTCTTCCGAAAAACTGTTTTTT.

This clonotype turned up a few times. The CDR3 loop reads CASVTDRGYYEQYF. The CDR3 DNA sequence: TGTGCCAGTGTGACGGACAGGGGGTACTACGAGCAGTACTTC. The rearrangement uses TRBV6-1 and TRBJ2-7; TRBD1 matches at 10 bases. Germline lookup yields CDR1 MNHNS and CDR2 SASEGT. With 9 bases clipped from V and 3 bases from J, the junction kept 8 bases outside the gene matches. This CDR3 has 14 residues.

As concerns this clonotype: One end of the junction does not line up with germline, which may come from a read error. This chain connects TRBV4-3 to TRBJ2-6; D remains unclear. CDR3 length: 14 amino acids. In germline, CDR1 is LGHNA, CDR2 YSLEER. The CDR3 bases are TGCGCCGGCAGCAAAGGGTATGGGGCCAACGTCCTGACTTTC. This gives the protein CAGSKGYGANVLTF.

The rearrangement uses TRBV24-1 and TRBJ2-5; D tentatively fits TRBD1 or TRBD2 (5 bases each). Germline assignment: CDR1 KGHDR and CDR2 SFDVKD. V lost 3 bases, J lost 5 bases, and 21 bases lay in between. This CDR3 is 17 amino acids long. CDR3 nucleotide sequence: TGTGCCACCAGTGATCTCCGCGAGGGGATGGTACAGGAGACCCAGTACTTC. Translating it yields CATSDLREGMVQETQYF.

The chain has TRBV20-1 and TRBJ1-1; perhaps TRBD1 as D (5 bases). V dropped 0 bases and J dropped 5 bases, with 16 bases sitting between them. This CDR3 has 15 amino acids. Germline loops: CDR1 DFQATT, CDR2 SNEGSKA (reference sequence). Here the CDR3 DNA reads TGCAGTGCTAGAGATGGGGGGTACCTTTGGACTGAAGCTTTCTTT. Translated: CSARDGGYLWTEAFF.

This clonotype was detected only a few times. The genes are TRBV7-6 and TRBJ2-7, with TRBD2 as a possible D gene (5 bases). Germline V gene sequence: CDR1 SGHVS, CDR2 FNYEAQ. V lost 3 bases and J 3 bases, leaving 15 bases between the germline ends. This CDR3 has 15 residues. The CDR3 region is CASSLQSGTVYEQYF. The CDR3 bases are TGTGCCAGCAGCTTGCAAAGCGGAACCGTCTACGAGCAGTACTTC. The full variable domain, with the rest looked up from reference TRBV7-6 and TRBJ2-7, is GAGVSQSPRYKVTKRGQDVALRCDPISGHVSLYWYRQALGQGPEFLTYFNYEAQQDKSGLPNDRFSAERPEGSISTLTIQRTEQRDSAMYRCASSLQSGTVYEQYFGPGTRLTVT.

CDR3 amino acids: CSARDTQGAQYGYTF. The CDR3, as DNA: TGCAGTGCTAGAGATACACAGGGGGCTCAGTATGGCTACACCTTC. The V call is TRBV20-1, the J call TRBJ1-2; 9 bases agree with TRBD1. The germline CDR1 and CDR2 sequences are DFQATT and SNEGSKA (reference sequence). The V gene end was trimmed by 0 bases and the J gene end by 5 bases; junction bases not matched to a gene: 7. This CDR3 region has 15 residues.

This chain uses TRBV28 with TRBJ2-7, with a possible D match to TRBD1 (5 bases). Trimming pared 6 bases from V and 0 bases from J, leaving 12 bases between. Germline-derived CDR1 and CDR2 are MDHEN and SYDVKM. The CDR3 totals 14 residues. The CDR3 DNA sequence: TGTGCCAGCAGCGGACATAAGAGCTCCTACGAGCAGTACTTC. Translating it yields CASSGHKSSYEQYF.

The genes are TRBV12-3 or TRBV12-4 and TRBJ2-1; the D call may be TRBD1 or TRBD2 (6 bases each). The CDR3 length is 11 residues. V gave up 5 bases and J gave up 12 bases, with 11 bases separating them. The CDR3 region is CASSIGGGQFF. The CDR3 region has the DNA TGTGCCAGCAGTATCGGGGGCGGGCAGTTCTTC.

The V gene is TRBV29-1, the J gene TRBJ2-2, with TRBD1 identical over 11 bases. The CDR3 runs to 14 residues. With V trimmed by 5 bases and J by 3 bases, 2 bases remained unmatched. Germline V gene data show CDR1 as SQVTM and CDR2 as ANQGSEA. This chain's CDR3 is CSVPGQGDTGELFF. The DNA of the CDR3 is TGCAGCGTTCCGGGACAGGGGGACACCGGGGAGCTGTTTTTT.

V is TRBV5-1 and J is TRBJ2-1; D possibly matches TRBD1 or TRBD2 (5 bases each). Germline V gives CDR1 SGHRS, CDR2 YFSETQ. This CDR3 has 14 amino acids. The V end was cut by 4 bases, the J end by 8 bases, with 16 bases between. The CDR3 loop is CASSRGRRMDEQFF. The CDR3 DNA reads as TGCGCCAGCAGCCGGGGCAGGAGGATGGATGAGCAGTTCTTC.

V usage is TRBV20-1 and J usage is TRBJ2-3; TRBD1 is a possible D gene (6 bases). The CDR3 contains 14 residues. V was cut by 2 bases and J by 2 bases, with 11 bases left in between. The V gene's germline CDR1 is DFQATT and CDR2 SNEGSKA (reference sequence). This chain's CDR3 is CSARTGQLTDTQYF. In nucleotides, the CDR3 is TGCAGTGCTAGAACTGGACAGCTCACAGATACGCAGTATTTT.

This clonotype was counted at least ten times. The genes are TRBV12-3 or TRBV12-4 and TRBJ2-4, with D perhaps matching TRBD1 (5 bases). Trimming left V 5 bases short and J 3 bases short, with 14 bases between. The CDR3 consists of 15 residues. Here the CDR3 reads CASSAPWGYKNIQYF. The DNA of the CDR3 is TGTGCCAGCAGTGCCCCCTGGGGCTACAAAAACATTCAGTACTTC.

The chain is built from TRBV7-6 and TRBJ1-4; D unresolved. The ends were cut back, 3 bases at V and 0 bases at J, with 11 bases in the middle. CDR3 length: 16 residues. The germline V gene encodes CDR1 SGHVS and CDR2 FNYEAQ. In nucleotides, the CDR3 is TGTGCCAGCAGCTTCATCGGAGTTGCAACTAATGAAAAACTGTTTTTT. The encoded protein is CASSFIGVATNEKLFF.

This clonotype has ten or more counts. This sequence joins TRBV2 and TRBJ1-5; no clear D gene. There are 11 residues in the CDR3. Trimming cost V 4 bases and J 6 bases, with 4 bases left between them. The germline CDR1 and CDR2 sequences are SNHLY and FYNNEI. As DNA, the CDR3 is TGTGCCAGCAGTGGGGGTCAGCCCCAGCATTTT. Translating gives CASSGGQPQHF.

The chain recombines TRBV5-1 with TRBJ2-2, with TRBD1 matching 9 bases. Germline trimming cut 4 bases from V and 7 bases from J; bases unmatched to any gene: 11. The CDR3 consists of 16 residues. Germline V CDR1 and CDR2: SGHRS, YFSETQ. The CDR3 is CASSLRPGTGNGELFF. DNA for the CDR3: TGCGCCAGCAGCCTACGTCCCGGGACAGGGAACGGGGAGCTGTTTTTT.

The chain recombines TRBV5-6 with TRBJ1-1, with a weak D call TRBD1 (5 bases). V was shortened by 3 bases and J by 4 bases, with 13 bases between the two germline ends. This CDR3 is 14 amino acids long. CDR1 SGHDT and CDR2 YYEEEE come from the germline V gene. The CDR3 sequence is CASSWGSSSTEAFF. The CDR3 DNA is TGTGCCAGCAGCTGGGGGTCATCAAGCACTGAAGCTTTCTTT.

The chain combines TRBV20-1 with TRBJ2-1; D not certain. V lost 2 bases to trimming and J lost 0 bases, with 17 bases between them. This CDR3 is 17 amino acids long. CDR1 DFQATT and CDR2 SNEGSKA come from the germline V gene (reference sequence). This chain's CDR3 is CSARSLSLQLSYNEQFF. In DNA, the CDR3 is TGCAGTGCTAGAAGTTTAAGCCTCCAACTCTCCTACAATGAGCAGTTCTTC.

This clonotype was counted between two and nine times. Given a much more abundant clone one base away, this may be a read error. The chain recombines TRBV27 with TRBJ2-7, with TRBD2 matching over 11 bases. Germline V gene data show CDR1 as MNHEY and CDR2 as SMNVEV (reference sequence). This CDR3 has 14 amino acids. V lost 6 bases to trimming and J lost 2 bases; unmatched junction nucleotides: 3. CDR3: CASRPLAGAYEQYF. CDR3 in DNA: TGTGCCAGCAGGCCACTAGCGGGGGCCTACGAGCAGTACTTC.

This sequence joins TRBV5-1 and TRBJ2-3; no reliable D call. The V gene's germline CDR1 is SGHRS and CDR2 YFSETQ. Trimming took off 0 bases at V and 2 bases at J, with 10 bases between the two ends. The CDR3 covers 15 residues. In DNA form, the CDR3 reads TGCGCCAGCAGCTTGGCTAAGGGCCACACAGATACGCAGTATTTT. Protein product: CASSLAKGHTDTQYF.

This clonotype occurred a few times. The chain joins TRBV7-2 to TRBJ2-5, with TRBD2 identical over 9 bases. The J call may be incorrect, as the DNA end agrees better with TRBJ2-7. CDR3 size: 16 residues. The germline CDR1 and CDR2 sequences are SGHTA and FQGNSA. CDR3 residues: CASSLGGLAEGYEQYF. CDR3 DNA sequence: TGTGCCAGCAGCTTAGGGGGACTAGCAGAGGGCTACGAGCAGTACTTC.

The rearrangement joins TRBV3-1 to TRBJ1-2; D may be TRBD1 (5 bases). The CDR3 runs 15 residues. With 1 base removed from V and 4 bases from J, the gap between germline ends came to 13 bases. Germline CDR1 and CDR2: LGHDT and YNNKEL (reference sequence). CDR3 nucleotides: TGTGCCAGCAGCCAAGTGGGGACCAATTTCTATGGCTACACCTTC. Residues: CASSQVGTNFYGYTF.

This clonotype was detected only a few times. Its ends do not fully match the called genes, so a read error is possible. V and J are TRBV20-1 and TRBJ2-1; 11 bases line up with TRBD2. The V gene's germline CDR1 is DFQATT and CDR2 SNEGSKA (reference sequence). The CDR3 covers 17 residues. The CDR3 DNA sequence: TGCAGTGCTAGAGGGCTAGCGGGGGGTATCTCCCACAATGAGCAGTTCTTC. Residues: CSARGLAGGISHNEQFF.

V is TRBV4-2 and J is TRBJ1-3; D gene ambiguous. CDR1 is LGHNA, CDR2 YNFKEQ, per germline. V lost 0 bases to trimming and J lost 2 bases, with 8 bases between them. The length of the CDR3 is 15 residues. CDR3: CASSQDAQPGNTIYF. For the CDR3, the DNA is TGTGCCAGCAGCCAAGATGCACAGCCTGGAAACACCATATATTTT.